This T cell receptor (beta chain) is from a study of blood T cell repertoires in COVID-19. The method was immunoSEQ multiplex PCR; TCRdb's version includes in-frame clones alone and lacks a portion of them. The sample contains about 120,000 clones, 80% to 90% of which appear only once. This receptor was identified in a man aged 65 to 79 with active or convalescent COVID-19. The sample was peripheral blood.

The CDR3 coding sequence is TGTGCCAGCAGTGCGCGACAGGGGCCTAGCACAGATACGCAGTATTTT. Translation: CASSARQGPSTDTQYF. The chain carries TRBV6-1 and TRBJ2-3, with 8 bases aligning to TRBD1. In germline, CDR1 is MNHNS, CDR2 SASEGT. The CDR3 length is 16 residues. The V gene end was trimmed by 4 bases and the J gene end by 0 bases; junction bases not matched to a gene: 6.